This TCR beta chain was found in a study of T cells after yellow fever vaccination (dated by TCRdb to the late 2010s). The study in broad terms: The SMART-Seq v4 Ultra Low Input RNA kit was used to prepare libraries from fractions with low cell numbers. Bulk TCR alpha and beta repertoires were sequenced longitudinally to track T-cell clones before and after primary and booster YFV17D yellow fever vaccination. Bulk PBMC replicates and cell subsets were isolated from blood drawn at multiple timepoints before and after both primary and secondary immunization. The cohort comprised two healthy male donors, one aged 18 to 30 and one aged 30 to 40 years.

General findings and caveats noted by the study authors: Compared with the primary T-cell response, the secondary T-cell response was weaker but faster, peaking on day 5 rather than day 15. Computational filtering was required because FACS-sorted repertoires could contain abundant contaminating clonotypes from the bulk population. Most clones expanded after primary vaccination were re-detected after the booster (almost 97% of CD4 and approximately 88% of CD8), suggesting broad memory maintenance. A small share of clonotypes occurred in both CD4 and CD8 compartments, likely arising from convergent recombination. The study included only a couple of donors, which limits how far the findings can be generalized.

This specimen's treatment or condition label, per the study, means: live attenuated yellow fever vaccine strain. PBMCs were isolated from peripheral blood using a standard Ficoll-Paque protocol. Dynabeads CD4 and CD8 positive selection kits were used to isolate the CD4 and CD8 T-cell fractions. RNA was extracted with TriZol from bulk PBMCs, CD4 and CD8 fractions, and dextramer-positive and dextramer-negative fractions. This clonotype was recorded many times. There is no known antigen for this receptor. No base-level quality is on record; no much larger clone is a single base apart. TCR cDNA was synthesized by 5'RACE template switching, through which a universal primer site and unique molecular identifiers were introduced. Priming of cDNA synthesis was performed from both the TCR alpha and TCR beta constant segments. Library amplification involved two PCR steps, and the second step added sample barcodes and sequencing adapters. Libraries were sequenced on Illumina HiSeq 2500 (2x100 bp) or NovaSeq (2x150 bp). For the original study's pipeline: MIGEC was used to demultiplex reads and collapse the reads into UMI consensus sequences, and MiXCR was used for V(D)J alignment. Using edgeR on replicate PBMC samples, clonotypes were called vaccine-responding if FDR was below 0.01 and the log2 fold change was above 5 up to day 15. CD4 or CD8 identity was assigned to each bulk clonotype according to whether the clonotype was present at higher abundance in the sequenced CD4 repertoire or the sequenced CD8 repertoire. TCRdb reran the public reads through fastp at Q25 and MiXCR, keeping productive beta chains. Rows are unified per CDR3 protein, each entry keeping the most common DNA and genes. These V and J calls originate from TCRdb's pipeline instead of the authors' own analysis. The sample has 170,000 or so distinct CDR3 sequences on record, about 6% of them singletons. Together, the top ten hold less than 3.5% of the sample.

The input for sequencing was CD4+ T cells sorted from PBMCs, taken on the day of the first yellow fever vaccination. The TCR was taken from a man aged 18-30 years who received the YFV17D yellow fever vaccine.

The DNA sequence reads TGTGCCAGCAGTTCCGCGCTAGCGGGGGAGGAGACCCAGTACTTC. It codes for CASSSALAGEETQYF. The rearranged chain carries TRBV6-5 and TRBJ2-5, with TRBD2 identical over 10 junction bases. CDR1 and CDR2 are read off the germline V gene as MNHEY and SVGAGI. The CDR3 measures 15 amino acids from cysteine to phenylalanine. The read is trimmed to its CDR3 DNA, 45 bases read in frame from base 1. The germline V end is reduced by 4 bases and the J end by 5 bases; junction bases left unmatched: 7.